The 11 T cell receptor beta chains below all came from one sample that was sequenced in a study of T cell responses to AZD1222 COVID-19 vaccine. Sequencing used immunoSEQ multiplex PCR; TCRdb keeps in-frame clones, though not all of them. Among 100,000 to 150,000 clones listed, about 94% were seen once. Sequenced here: peripheral blood, sampled on day 0 of AZD1222 vaccination. These receptors were taken from an adult in good health.

This chain links TRBV7-9 with TRBJ2-1; 10 nucleotides match TRBD2. J lost 5 bases, V lost 5 bases, and 12 bases had no gene match. CDR1 is SEHNR, CDR2 FQNEAQ, per germline (reference sequence). The CDR3 is 17 residues long. The CDR3 region is CASSVLLAGGYNNEQFF. The DNA for the CDR3 is TGTGCCAGCAGCGTCCTCTTAGCGGGGGGCTACAACAATGAGCAGTTCTTC. The full variable domain, in which reference TRBV7-9 and TRBJ2-1 provide the parts outside the CDR3, is DTGVSQNPRHKITKRGQNVTFRCDPISEHNRLYWYRQTLGQGPEFLTYFQNEAQLEKSRLLSDRFSAERPKGSFSTLEIQRTEQGDSAMYLCASSVLLAGGYNNEQFFGPGTRLTVL.

The genes are TRBV2 and TRBJ1-5, with TRBD1 matching over 8 bases. Germline assignment: CDR1 SNHLY and CDR2 FYNNEI. There are 13 residues in the CDR3. V shed 2 bases and J 11 bases; nucleotides not matched to a gene: 5. CDR3 amino acids: CASSEILGQAQHF. DNA for the CDR3: TGTGCCAGCAGTGAAATCTTGGGACAGGCCCAGCATTTT.

V usage is TRBV7-2 and J usage is TRBJ2-5, with 10 bases aligning to TRBD2. Germline CDR1 SGHTA, CDR2 FQGNSA. V lost 6 bases to trimming and J lost 5 bases; unmatched junction nucleotides: 9. There are 15 residues in the CDR3. The CDR3 DNA reads TGTGCCAGCAGGTCTAGCGGGAGCTCATGGGAGACCCAGTACTTC. It encodes CASRSSGSSWETQYF.

The chain uses TRBV11-2 and TRBJ1-1, with TRBD1 matching 9 bases. The junction had 5 bases not matched to a gene; V was cut back by 8 bases and J by 1 base. CDR3 length: 14 amino acids. Germline CDR1 SGHAT, CDR2 FQNNGV. The CDR3 loop reads CASAQGAGNTEAFF. In DNA form, the CDR3 reads TGTGCCAGCGCACAGGGGGCTGGGAACACTGAAGCTTTCTTT.

The chain joins TRBV6-4 to TRBJ2-1, with 11 bases lining up with TRBD2. V was pared by 4 bases and J by 6 bases, with 11 bases of the junction left unmatched. Germline V gene sequence: CDR1 MRHNA, CDR2 SNTAGT. This CDR3 contains 17 residues. CDR3: CASSASLAGGPLNEQFF. In DNA form, the CDR3 reads TGTGCCAGCAGTGCCTCCCTAGCGGGAGGTCCCCTCAATGAGCAGTTCTTC.

The J gene is TRBJ1-1, the V gene TRBV21-1. TRBV21-1 is a known pseudogene. CDR3 size: 14 residues. The CDR3 loop is CASSKGGRNTEAFF. CDR3 nucleotides: TGTGCCAGCAGCAAAGGTGGTAGGAACACTGAAGCTTTCTTT.

The chain couples TRBV13 to TRBJ1-3; D unresolved. CDR3 length: 13 residues. Per germline, CDR1 PRHDT and CDR2 FYEKMQ (reference sequence). Trimming took 3 bases from V and 8 from J, leaving 11 bases between them. CDR3 in amino acids: CASSFLGWDTIYF. DNA for the CDR3: TGTGCCAGCAGCTTCCTGGGCTGGGACACCATATATTTT.

The rearrangement joins TRBV7-2 to TRBJ2-5; D is perhaps TRBD2 (5 bases). This CDR3 is 14 amino acids long. Germline V gene sequence: CDR1 SGHTA, CDR2 FQGNSA. The V gene lost 7 bases and the J gene lost 6 bases, with 18 bases spanning the gap. CDR3 loop: CASTDDPVGKTQYF. CDR3 sequence (DNA): TGTGCCAGCACCGACGATCCAGTCGGGAAGACCCAGTACTTC.

V is TRBV7-2 and J is TRBJ1-2; unclear D gene. Germline CDR1 SGHTA, CDR2 FQGNSA. V was clipped by 1 base and J by 8 bases, with 11 bases between them. CDR3 length: 13 amino acids. CDR3 region: CASSLGGGEGYTF. The DNA for the CDR3 is TGTGCCAGCAGCTTAGGGGGTGGGGAAGGCTACACCTTC.

The chain uses TRBV11-3 and TRBJ2-1, with no clear D. Germline V gene data show CDR1 as SGHNT and CDR2 as YENEEA. V shed 2 bases and J shed 7 bases, with 15 bases lying between them. The CDR3 spans 15 residues. Here the CDR3 DNA reads TGTGCCAGCAGCTTAAGAGCCGATCCCGTGAATGAGCAGTTCTTC. It translates to CASSLRADPVNEQFF.

The chain has TRBV28 and TRBJ2-7; TRBD1 might be the D (5 bases). This CDR3 is built from 13 residues. Trimming left V 2 bases short and J 3 bases short, with 8 bases between. Looked up from germline, CDR1 is MDHEN and CDR2 is SYDVKM. CDR3 DNA sequence: TGTGCCAGCAGTTTACTGGGGCACTACGAGCAGTACTTC. Its protein is CASSLLGHYEQYF.